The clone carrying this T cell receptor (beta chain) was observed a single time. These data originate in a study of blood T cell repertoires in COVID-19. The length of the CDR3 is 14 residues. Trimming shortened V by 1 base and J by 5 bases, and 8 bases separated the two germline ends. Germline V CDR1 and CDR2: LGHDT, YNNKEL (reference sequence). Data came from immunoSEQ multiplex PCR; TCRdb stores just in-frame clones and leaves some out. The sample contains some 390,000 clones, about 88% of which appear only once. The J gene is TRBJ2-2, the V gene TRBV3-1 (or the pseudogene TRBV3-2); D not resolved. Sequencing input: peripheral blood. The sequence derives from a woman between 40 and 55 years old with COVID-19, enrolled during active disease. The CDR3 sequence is CASSQVSVTGELFF. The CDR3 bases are TGTGCCAGCAGCCAAGTCTCGGTTACCGGGGAGCTGTTTTTT.